What follows describes a single T cell receptor (beta chain). Generated by immunoSEQ multiplex PCR, the TCRdb table keeps only in-frame clones and is missing some. The data show under 15,000 clones, 85% to 95% seen once. Germline CDR1 reads MNHEY; CDR2 reads SVGEGT. The CDR3 has 15 amino acids. The V segment lost 5 bases and the J segment 1 base; nucleotides outside the gene matches: 7. This specimen comes from a study of control samples from healthy donors and cancer patients. The sequenced material came from PBMCs. This receptor was taken from a man aged 80 or over with lung cancer. The chain employs TRBV6-2 or TRBV6-3 and TRBJ1-2, with 7 nucleotides matching TRBD1. The CDR3 here is CASSAPGQRNYGYTF. CDR3 bases: TGTGCCAGCAGTGCCCCGGGACAGCGTAACTATGGCTACACCTTC.